Here is one T cell receptor (beta chain) with its context. The target of this receptor is not known. No much larger clonotype is one base removed from it; base qualities were not supplied. Libraries were made using the immunoSEQ multiplex PCR assay. In the paper's pipeline: A statistical classification framework was built for diagnosing cytomegalovirus status from the catalog of TCR beta chain sequences. The source is immuneACCESS, and TCRdb retained only in-frame sequences with V and J called. Part of the clones is not carried over; for the studies checked, unresolved V genes explain less than half of this, and the remainder is unexplained. Clone size and V and J calls were adopted from that table, with D and trimming inferred from the DNA. This sample gives about 140,000 clones in total; roughly 86% of them show up just once. More than 1.4% of the sample lies in the top ten. The data originate from a study of cytomegalovirus exposure and HLA in healthy donors (dated by TCRdb to about 2017). Regarding the complete study: According to a later analysis, the 120 or so validation repertoires were produced on the same platform as the approximately 690 repertoires of the first cohort. The study combined high-throughput TCR immunosequencing, statistical association of individual TCRs with disease status, and machine learning to predict cytomegalovirus infection status. The aim of the study was to test whether cataloging public T cell receptors could identify signatures of past pathogen exposure. A separate validation cohort of about 110 different subjects was used in addition to the roughly 700-subject first cohort.

Donors formed part of the validation cohort, which comprised 120 subjects and was distinct from the first cohort of fewer than 750 subjects. On the study overall, not on this receptor specifically: While some public TCRs were present in many individuals, most TCR sequences turned up only very rarely across donors. It was suggested by the authors that the approach could potentially be generalized to other disease states and immunological phenotypes. In the study, approximately 160 TCR beta chains were listed as associated with cytomegalovirus. Cytomegalovirus status was reported to be diagnosed by the classifier with high specificity and sensitivity in both the original and validation cohorts. Of the cluster scores, 85% to 95% were above 0 in a later analysis, which found that TCRs clustered in the first cohort also tended to co-occur in the 120 or so validation repertoires. The validation cohort had no HLA typing available for a later analysis, so co-occurrence within that cohort was assessed over all 120 repertoires. A few of the identified cytomegalovirus-associated TCR beta chains were confirmed in vitro to be specific for cytomegalovirus antigens.

Ends trimmed: V by 5 bases, J by 5 bases; bases unmatched to a gene: 7. The CDR3 runs 14 amino acids, cysteine and phenylalanine included. The kept DNA is CDR3 alone, 42 bases in frame from the first base. Per the germline V gene, MDHEN is the CDR1 and SYDVKM is the CDR2. This clonotype was obtained from a woman aged 25 to 39 in good health and CMV-seronegative. The sample comprised PBMCs. The V and J genes are TRBV28 and TRBJ2-5; the junction holds 8 bases that match TRBD1. The DNA sequence follows: TGTGCCAGCAGTCGGGACAGGAGAAGGGAGACCCAGTACTTC. Translated, this gives CASSRDRRRETQYF.